The 27 T cell receptor beta chains presented below share a single source sample, sequenced in a study of cytomegalovirus exposure and HLA in healthy donors. Primers included in the PCR were 60 Vbeta and 13 Jbeta primers. The table came from immunoSEQ multiplex PCR; TCRdb's copy has only in-frame clones and leaves some out. The sample holds 100,000 to 150,000 clones, around 72% seen once. Input material: PBMCs. These TCRs come from a man aged 50-60 years in good health and CMV-seropositive.

Here the CDR3 reads CASRASGVSYEQYF. In DNA form, the CDR3 reads TGCGCCAGCAGAGCTAGCGGGGTTTCCTACGAGCAGTACTTC. This sequence joins TRBV4-1 and TRBJ2-7; 9 positions match TRBD2. This CDR3 comprises 14 residues. CDR1 is MGHRA and CDR2 is YSYEKL in the germline V gene. V lost 6 bases and J lost 1; bases outside the gene matches: 4.

V and J are TRBV7-2 and TRBJ1-2; D is possibly TRBD1 (5 bases). The CDR3 spans 17 residues. CDR1 SGHTA and CDR2 FQGNSA come from the germline V gene. V was shortened by 2 bases and J by 8 bases, with 24 bases between the two germline ends. The CDR3 sequence is CASSLSPLRGVGLGYTF. CDR3 sequence (DNA): TGTGCCAGCAGCTTATCCCCGTTGCGGGGGGTTGGTTTAGGCTACACCTTC. Full variable domain (remainder filled in from reference TRBV7-2 and TRBJ1-2): GAGVSQSPSNKVTEKGKDVELRCDPISGHTALYWYRQSLGQGLEFLIYFQGNSAPDKSGLPSDRFSAERTGGSVSTLTIQRTQQEDSAVYLCASSLSPLRGVGLGYTFGSGTRLTVV.

The chain links TRBV6-5 to TRBJ1-5, with D unresolved. The CDR3 is made up of 13 amino acids. V was pared by 2 bases and J by 4 bases, with 6 bases between. Germline CDR1 and CDR2: MNHEY and SVGAGI. CDR3 in amino acids: CASSYDGNQPQHF. DNA of the CDR3: TGTGCCAGCAGTTACGACGGGAATCAGCCCCAGCATTTT.

The V call is TRBV23-1, the J call TRBJ1-3; the D gene is possibly TRBD1 (6 bases). TRBV23-1 is an ORF for which the function is uncertain. The CDR3 sequence is 15 residues long. V gave up 2 bases and J gave up 3 bases, with 11 bases separating them. The CDR3 DNA follows: TGCGCCAGCAGTCAACCTGGACAGTTTGGAAACACCATATATTTT. Translating gives CASSQPGQFGNTIYF.

In its sample, this clone was seen a few times. This rearrangement joins TRBV9 to TRBJ2-1; 9 nucleotides line up with TRBD2. V gave up 2 bases and J gave up 2 bases; unmatched junction bases: 17. The germline V gene encodes CDR1 SGDLS and CDR2 YYNGEE. The CDR3 sequence is 20 residues long. The CDR3 region is CASSVRERRASGNPYNEQFF. The CDR3 nucleotides are TGTGCCAGCAGCGTGCGGGAAAGGAGGGCTAGCGGGAACCCCTACAATGAGCAGTTCTTC. Full variable domain (remainder filled in from reference TRBV9 and TRBJ2-1): DSGVTQTPKHLITATGQRVTLRCSPRSGDLSVYWYQQSLDQGLQFLIQYYNGEERAKGNILERFSAQQFPDLHSELNLSSLELGDSALYFCASSVRERRASGNPYNEQFFGPGTRLTVL.

The chain recombines TRBV4-1 with TRBJ1-1; D remains unclear. Trimming took off 3 bases at V and 7 bases at J, with 12 bases between the two ends. CDR3 size: 13 residues. Germline CDR1 is MGHRA and CDR2 is YSYEKL. The CDR3 spells CASSQGLGLEAFF. In DNA form, the CDR3 reads TGCGCCAGCAGCCAGGGTCTAGGCCTTGAAGCTTTCTTT.

This chain links TRBV27 with TRBJ1-4, with TRBD1 matching 8 bases. The CDR3 contains 13 residues. V was clipped by 4 bases and J by 9 bases; unmatched bases: 4. Germline V gene lookup returns CDR1 MNHEY and CDR2 SMNVEV (reference sequence). CDR3 protein: CASSSDRGKKLFF. The CDR3, as DNA: TGTGCCAGCAGTTCAGACAGGGGTAAAAAACTGTTTTTT.

As concerns this clone: The junction does not match germline at one end; this may be a read error. The chain links TRBV5-1 to TRBJ2-5; 7 bases match TRBD2. The germline V gene has CDR1 SGHRS and CDR2 YFSETQ. The CDR3 has 16 residues. Here the CDR3 reads CASSLMTAGEQGTQYF. As DNA, the CDR3 is TGCGCCAGCAGCTTGATGACGGCGGGGGAGCAAGGGACCCAGTACTTC.

This clone showed up just a few times. This sequence joins TRBV28 and TRBJ1-5; 7 bases are shared with TRBD1. V lost 3 bases to trimming and J lost 4 bases; unmatched junction nucleotides: 6. This CDR3 spans 15 amino acids. The germline gives CDR1 MDHEN, CDR2 SYDVKM. CDR3 region: CASSLLTGANQPQHF. As DNA, the CDR3 is TGTGCCAGCAGTTTGTTAACAGGGGCTAATCAGCCCCAGCATTTT.

The sample holds a few counts of this clone. The CDR3 region is CASRNNRDTEAFF. CDR3 in DNA: TGTGCCAGCAGGAATAACCGGGACACTGAAGCTTTCTTT. J is TRBJ1-1 and V is TRBV6-1; unclear D gene. Looked up from germline, CDR1 is MNHNS and CDR2 is SASEGT. This CDR3 has 13 residues. V was clipped by 6 bases and J by 3 bases, with 11 bases between them.

The chain couples TRBV10-3 to TRBJ2-7; D possibly corresponds to TRBD2 (5 bases). CDR1 and CDR2 from the germline V gene are ENHRY and SYGVKD. The CDR3 is 12 residues long. V lost 6 bases and J 3 bases, leaving 9 bases between the germline ends. CDR3 DNA: TGTGCCATCAGCGGGAATGACTACGAGCAGTACTTC. This codes for CAISGNDYEQYF.

J is TRBJ2-3 and V is TRBV19; TRBD2 agrees at 8 bases. CDR3 size: 21 residues. V trimming: 3 bases; J trimming: 4 bases; junction bases outside the gene matches: 24. Per the germline V gene, CDR1 is LNHDA and CDR2 is SQIVND (reference sequence). The CDR3 region has the DNA TGTGCCAGTAGTATTGGTAGAGGGGGGGCCGGGAGGGCCTACGCCCCAGATACGCAGTATTTT. This sequence encodes CASSIGRGGAGRAYAPDTQYF.

The V call is TRBV5-4, the J call TRBJ1-3, with a possible D match to TRBD1 (6 bases). The CDR3 length is 16 residues. V was shortened by 2 bases and J by 4 bases, with 16 bases between the two germline ends. Germline V CDR1 and CDR2: SGHNT, YYREEE (reference sequence). The chain's CDR3 is CASSLQTQGWGNTIYF. The CDR3 bases are TGTGCCAGCAGCTTACAGACGCAGGGGTGGGGAAACACCATATATTTT.

This sequence joins TRBV19 and TRBJ2-1; 7 bases align to TRBD1. There are 12 residues in the CDR3. Germline V gene data show CDR1 as LNHDA and CDR2 as SQIVND (reference sequence). V lost 4 bases and J lost 8; bases outside the gene matches: 2. As DNA, the CDR3 is TGTGCCAGTAGTAGACAGGGAGATGAGCAGTTCTTC. It encodes CASSRQGDEQFF.

The V gene is TRBV5-6, the J gene TRBJ1-1, with D possibly matching TRBD1 (5 bases). The CDR3 is 13 amino acids. The V gene lost 5 bases and the J gene lost 5 bases, with 13 bases spanning the gap. Germline V gene sequence: CDR1 SGHDT, CDR2 YYEEEE. The CDR3 here is CASSFGRATEAFF. In DNA, the CDR3 is TGTGCCAGCAGTTTCGGCAGGGCTACTGAAGCTTTCTTT.

The rearrangement joins TRBV18 to TRBJ1-1; D is possibly TRBD1 (5 bases). The V gene's germline CDR1 is KGHSH and CDR2 LQKENI. This CDR3 spans 15 amino acids. Trimming left V 4 bases short and J 1 base short, with 13 bases between. The CDR3 sequence is CASSLLGRSNTEAFF. CDR3 DNA: TGTGCCAGCTCACTTCTGGGGCGATCGAACACTGAAGCTTTCTTT.

This clone was picked up a small number of times. J is TRBJ1-1 and V is TRBV5-1, with D perhaps matching TRBD1 (5 bases). The CDR3 is 12 amino acids. CDR1 and CDR2 (germline): SGHRS, YFSETQ. V was shortened by 7 bases and J by 1 base, with 8 bases between the two germline ends. Written as DNA, the CDR3 is TGCGCCAGCGGACATCCGAACACTGAAGCTTTCTTT. It encodes CASGHPNTEAFF.

The chain has TRBV27 and TRBJ2-1; perhaps TRBD1 as D (6 bases). Trimming shortened V by 2 bases and J by 9 bases, and 23 bases separated the two germline ends. The CDR3 length is 17 residues. CDR1 MNHEY and CDR2 SMNVEV come from the germline V gene (reference sequence). CDR3 amino acids: CASSLRTVSLGAREQFF. DNA of the CDR3: TGTGCCAGCAGTTTAAGGACAGTCAGCTTGGGGGCGCGTGAGCAGTTCTTC.

The V and J genes are TRBV7-2 and TRBJ1-5; D remains unclear. With 5 bases removed from V and 0 bases from J, the gap between germline ends came to 14 bases. The CDR3 has 16 residues. The V gene's germline CDR1 is SGHTA and CDR2 FQGNSA. The CDR3 sequence: CASSPRLLDSNQPQHF. As DNA, the CDR3 is TGTGCCAGCAGCCCCAGGTTGCTGGATAGCAATCAGCCCCAGCATTTT.

The CDR3 loop reads CASRRGTETNGYTF. CDR3 sequence (DNA): TGTGCCAGCAGACGGGGGACAGAGACAAATGGCTACACCTTC. The chain carries TRBV27 and TRBJ1-2; 7 bases are shared with TRBD1. V was pared by 6 bases and J by 6 bases, with 10 bases of the junction left unmatched. The CDR3 covers 14 residues. The V gene's germline CDR1 is MNHEY and CDR2 SMNVEV (reference sequence).

The rearrangement uses TRBV7-9 and TRBJ2-5; TRBD1 is a possible D gene (6 bases). Trimming pared 1 base from V and 5 bases from J, leaving 14 bases between. The CDR3 totals 15 residues. Germline V gives CDR1 SEHNR, CDR2 FQNEAQ (reference sequence). In nucleotides, the CDR3 is TGTGCCAGCAGCTTAGACGCAGGGGCCCGTGAGACCCAGTACTTC. Translating it yields CASSLDAGARETQYF.

The rearrangement uses TRBV11-2 and TRBJ2-7, with 7 bases fitting TRBD2. The CDR3 length is 13 residues. V shed 6 bases, J shed 0 bases, and the junction held 2 bases outside the gene matches. Germline values: CDR1 SGHAT, CDR2 FQNNGV. This chain's CDR3 is CASSRGDSYEQYF. CDR3 coding DNA: TGTGCCAGCAGTCGGGGGGACTCCTACGAGCAGTACTTC. The entire variable domain, with the rest obtained from reference TRBV11-2 and TRBJ2-7, is as follows: EAGVAQSPRYKIIEKRQSVAFWCNPISGHATLYWYQQILGQGPKLLIQFQNNGVVDDSQLPKDRFSAERLKGVDSTLKIQPAKLEDSAVYLCASSRGDSYEQYFGPGTRLTVT.

This chain uses TRBV7-3 with TRBJ2-5, with a possible D match to TRBD2 (6 bases). Germline V gene data show CDR1 as SGHTA and CDR2 as FQGTGA. Trimming took off 0 bases at V and 5 bases at J, with 13 bases between the two ends. This CDR3 is 15 amino acids long. The CDR3 bases are TGTGCCAGCAGCTTAACAGGCGGGAACCGGGAGACCCAGTACTTC. This sequence encodes CASSLTGGNRETQYF.

This chain joins TRBV5-5 and TRBJ1-1; D is ambiguous. Per germline, CDR1 SGHKS and CDR2 YYEKEE (reference sequence). The CDR3 length is 13 residues. With 6 bases removed from V and 4 bases from J, the gap between germline ends came to 13 bases. The CDR3: CASNLLGSTEAFF. DNA of the CDR3: TGTGCCAGCAACCTCCTAGGTAGCACTGAAGCTTTCTTT.

V and J are TRBV6-4 and TRBJ2-2; D might be TRBD2 (6 bases). The length of the CDR3 is 14 residues. CDR1 and CDR2 (germline): MRHNA, SNTAGT. CDR3 DNA: TGTGCTACGCGCCGGACTACCAACACCGGGGAGCTGTTTTTT. Translated, it gives CATRRTTNTGELFF.

This clone came up a few times. The J gene is TRBJ2-1, the V gene TRBV19; the match to TRBD2 covers 12 bases. This CDR3 contains 16 residues. Germline V gene lookup returns CDR1 LNHDA and CDR2 SQIVND (reference sequence). Losses at the gene ends were 4 bases for V and 8 bases for J; bases not matched to a gene: 9. CDR3 amino acids: CASSKARTSGDDEQFF. In DNA, the CDR3 is TGTGCCAGTAGTAAGGCCCGGACTAGCGGGGACGATGAGCAGTTCTTC.

V gene TRBV5-1 combines with J gene TRBJ2-5; 11 bases are a match to TRBD1. Per the germline V gene, CDR1 is SGHRS and CDR2 is YFSETQ. J gave up 1 base and V 1 base, and 6 bases lay outside the gene matches. This CDR3 is 17 amino acids long. The CDR3: CASSLRWTGGLQETQYF. The CDR3, as DNA: TGCGCCAGCAGCTTGAGATGGACAGGGGGCCTCCAAGAGACCCAGTACTTC.